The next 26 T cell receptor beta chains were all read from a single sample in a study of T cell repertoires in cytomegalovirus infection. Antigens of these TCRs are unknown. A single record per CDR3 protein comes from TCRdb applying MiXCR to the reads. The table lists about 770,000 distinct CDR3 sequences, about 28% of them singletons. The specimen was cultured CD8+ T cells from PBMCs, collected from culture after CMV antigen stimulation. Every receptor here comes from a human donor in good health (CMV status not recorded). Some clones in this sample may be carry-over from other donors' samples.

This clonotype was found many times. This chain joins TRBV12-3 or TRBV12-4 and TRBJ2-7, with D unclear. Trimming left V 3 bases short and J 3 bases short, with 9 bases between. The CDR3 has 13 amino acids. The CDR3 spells CASSFYGYYEQYF. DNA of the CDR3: TGTGCCAGCAGTTTTTATGGATACTACGAGCAGTACTTC.

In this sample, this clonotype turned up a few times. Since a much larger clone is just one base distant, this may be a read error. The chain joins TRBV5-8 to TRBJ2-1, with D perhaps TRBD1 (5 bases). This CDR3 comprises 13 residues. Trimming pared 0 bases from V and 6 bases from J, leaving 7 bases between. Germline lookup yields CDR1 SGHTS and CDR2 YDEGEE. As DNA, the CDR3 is TGTGCCAGCAGCTTGGCAGGGTTCAATGAGCAGTTCTTC. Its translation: CASSLAGFNEQFF.

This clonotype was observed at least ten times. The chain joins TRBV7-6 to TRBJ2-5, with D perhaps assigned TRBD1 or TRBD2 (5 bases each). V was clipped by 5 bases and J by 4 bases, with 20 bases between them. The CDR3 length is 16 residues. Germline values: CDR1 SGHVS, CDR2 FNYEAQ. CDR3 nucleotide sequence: TGTGCCAGCAGCAATCTTATCGGGGCGAGCGGAGAGACCCAGTACTTC. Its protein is CASSNLIGASGETQYF.

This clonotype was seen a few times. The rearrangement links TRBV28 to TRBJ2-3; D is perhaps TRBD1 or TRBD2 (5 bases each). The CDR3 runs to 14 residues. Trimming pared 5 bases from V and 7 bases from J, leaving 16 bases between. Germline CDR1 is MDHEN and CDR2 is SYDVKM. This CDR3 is CASSPRDPMNTQYF. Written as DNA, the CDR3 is TGTGCCAGCAGTCCACGGGACCCCATGAATACGCAGTATTTT.

CDR3 sequence reads: CASSLTSALNTGELFF. The CDR3 nucleotides read TGTGCCAGCAGTTTAACTAGCGCTCTGAACACCGGGGAGCTGTTTTTT. The rearrangement uses TRBV27 and TRBJ2-2; TRBD2 matches 7 bases. Trimming cost V 2 bases and J 1 base; bases outside gene matches: 4. CDR1 is MNHEY and CDR2 is SMNVEV in the germline V gene (reference sequence). The CDR3 covers 16 residues.

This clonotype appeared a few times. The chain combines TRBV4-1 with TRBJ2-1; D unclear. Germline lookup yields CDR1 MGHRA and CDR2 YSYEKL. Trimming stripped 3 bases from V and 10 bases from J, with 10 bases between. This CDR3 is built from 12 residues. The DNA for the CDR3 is TGCGCCAGCAGCCATGGTGGGCCAGAGCAGTTCTTC. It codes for CASSHGGPEQFF.

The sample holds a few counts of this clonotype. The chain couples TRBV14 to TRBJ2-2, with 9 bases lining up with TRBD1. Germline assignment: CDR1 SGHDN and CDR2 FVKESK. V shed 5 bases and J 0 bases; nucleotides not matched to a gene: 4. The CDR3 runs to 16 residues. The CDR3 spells CASSFRTGANTGELFF. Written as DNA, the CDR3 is TGTGCCAGCAGCTTCAGGACAGGGGCGAACACCGGGGAGCTGTTTTTT.

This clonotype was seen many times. The CDR3 DNA reads as TGTGCCAGCAGCGTCGGGACAGGGGGCTATGAGCAGTTCTTC. As protein: CASSVGTGGYEQFF. V gene TRBV11-1 combines with J gene TRBJ2-1; 12 bases line up with TRBD1. Germline CDR1 and CDR2: SGHAT and FQDESV (reference sequence). J lost 8 bases, V lost 5 bases, and 4 bases had no gene match. This CDR3 region has 14 residues.

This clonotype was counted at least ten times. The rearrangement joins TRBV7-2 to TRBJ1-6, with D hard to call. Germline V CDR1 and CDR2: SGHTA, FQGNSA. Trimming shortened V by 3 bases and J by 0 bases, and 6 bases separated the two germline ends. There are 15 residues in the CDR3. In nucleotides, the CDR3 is TGTGCCAGCAGCTTTAGTCCCTCCTATAATTCACCCCTCCACTTT. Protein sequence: CASSFSPSYNSPLHF. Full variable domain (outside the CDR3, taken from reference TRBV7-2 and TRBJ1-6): GAGVSQSPSNKVTEKGKDVELRCDPISGHTALYWYRQSLGQGLEFLIYFQGNSAPDKSGLPSDRFSAERTGGSVSTLTIQRTQQEDSAVYLCASSFSPSYNSPLHFGNGTRLTVT.

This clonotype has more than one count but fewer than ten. The CDR3 sequence is CSVEETEETQYF. The DNA of the CDR3 is TGCAGCGTTGAGGAGACGGAAGAGACCCAGTACTTC. V usage is TRBV29-1 and J usage is TRBJ2-5; D ambiguous. With 3 bases removed from V and 3 bases from J, the gap between germline ends came to 8 bases. Germline V CDR1 and CDR2: SQVTM, ANQGSEA. The CDR3 extends over 12 amino acids.

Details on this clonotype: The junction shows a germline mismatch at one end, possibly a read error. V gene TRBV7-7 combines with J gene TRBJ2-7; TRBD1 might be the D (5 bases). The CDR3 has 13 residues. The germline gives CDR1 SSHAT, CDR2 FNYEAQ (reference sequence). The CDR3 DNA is TGTGCTAGCAGCCGGATTCAGGGTTCCGAGCAGTACTTC. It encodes CASSRIQGSEQYF.

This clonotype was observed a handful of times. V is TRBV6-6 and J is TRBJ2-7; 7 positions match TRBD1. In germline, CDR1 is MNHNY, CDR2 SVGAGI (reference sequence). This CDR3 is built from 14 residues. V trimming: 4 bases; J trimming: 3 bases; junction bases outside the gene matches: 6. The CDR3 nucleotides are TGTGCCAGCAGTTCCCCGACAGGGTTCTACGAGCAGTACTTC. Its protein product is CASSSPTGFYEQYF.

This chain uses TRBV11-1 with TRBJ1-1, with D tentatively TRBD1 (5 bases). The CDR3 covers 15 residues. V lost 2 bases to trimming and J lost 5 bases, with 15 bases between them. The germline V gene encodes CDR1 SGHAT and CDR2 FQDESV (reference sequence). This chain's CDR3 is CASSLYRTGGTEAFF. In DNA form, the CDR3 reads TGTGCCAGCAGCTTATATCGTACAGGCGGGACTGAAGCTTTCTTT.

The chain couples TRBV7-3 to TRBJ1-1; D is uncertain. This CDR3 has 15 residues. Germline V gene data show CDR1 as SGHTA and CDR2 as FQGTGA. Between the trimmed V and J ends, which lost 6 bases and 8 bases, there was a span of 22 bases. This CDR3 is CASRPQGLEEGEAFF. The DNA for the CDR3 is TGTGCCAGCAGACCACAAGGTTTGGAGGAAGGGGAAGCTTTCTTT.

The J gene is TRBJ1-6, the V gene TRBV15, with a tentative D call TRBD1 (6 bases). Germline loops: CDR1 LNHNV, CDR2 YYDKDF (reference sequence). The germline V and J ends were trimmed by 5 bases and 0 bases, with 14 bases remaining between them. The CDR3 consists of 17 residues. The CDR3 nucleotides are TGTGCCACCAGCCCCGACAGGTCGTTCTCCTATAATTCACCCCTCCACTTT. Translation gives CATSPDRSFSYNSPLHF.

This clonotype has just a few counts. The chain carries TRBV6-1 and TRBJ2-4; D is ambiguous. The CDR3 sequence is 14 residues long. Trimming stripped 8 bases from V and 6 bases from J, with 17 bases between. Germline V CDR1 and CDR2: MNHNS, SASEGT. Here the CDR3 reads CASLEENSGNIQYF. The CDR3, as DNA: TGTGCCAGCCTCGAAGAAAACTCCGGAAACATTCAGTACTTC.

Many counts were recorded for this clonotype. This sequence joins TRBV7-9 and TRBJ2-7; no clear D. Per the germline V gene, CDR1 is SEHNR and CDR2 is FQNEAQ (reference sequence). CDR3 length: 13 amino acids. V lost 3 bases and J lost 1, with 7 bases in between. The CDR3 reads CASSFLSSYEQYF. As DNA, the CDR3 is TGTGCCAGCAGCTTCCTTTCGTCCTACGAGCAGTACTTC.

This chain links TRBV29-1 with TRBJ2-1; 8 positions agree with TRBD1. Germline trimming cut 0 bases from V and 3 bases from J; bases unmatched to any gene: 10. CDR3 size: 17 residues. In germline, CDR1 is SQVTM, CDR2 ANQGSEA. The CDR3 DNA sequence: TGCAGCGTTGAAGATTATCGAGGACAGGGTATCTACAATGAGCAGTTCTTC. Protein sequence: CSVEDYRGQGIYNEQFF.

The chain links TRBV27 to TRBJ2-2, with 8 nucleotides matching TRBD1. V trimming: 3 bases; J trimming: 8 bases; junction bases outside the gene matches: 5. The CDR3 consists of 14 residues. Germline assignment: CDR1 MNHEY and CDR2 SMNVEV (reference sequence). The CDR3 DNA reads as TGTGCCAGCAGTTTCAGGGGGCCCAATGGGGAGCTGTTTTTT. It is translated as CASSFRGPNGELFF.

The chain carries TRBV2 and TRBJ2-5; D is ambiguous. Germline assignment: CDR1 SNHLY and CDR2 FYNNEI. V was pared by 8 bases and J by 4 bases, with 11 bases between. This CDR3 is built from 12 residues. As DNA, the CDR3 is TGTGCCAGCTGGGGAAGGGTAGAGACCCAGTACTTC. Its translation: CASWGRVETQYF.

CDR3 sequence reads: CASSLPLETQYF. CDR3 sequence (DNA): TGTGCCAGCAGCCTACCATTAGAGACCCAGTACTTC. This chain links TRBV7-8 with TRBJ2-5; D gene unclear. Germline V lookup: CDR1 SGHVS, CDR2 FQNEAQ. The V end was cut by 5 bases, the J end by 4 bases, with 8 bases between. The CDR3 covers 12 residues.

CDR3 sequence: CSAREITSGGLHNEQFF. CDR3 in DNA: TGCAGTGCTAGAGAGATTACTAGCGGGGGGCTACACAATGAGCAGTTCTTC. V and J are TRBV20-1 and TRBJ2-1; 12 nucleotides match TRBD2. V lost 0 bases, J lost 5 bases, and 8 bases stayed unmatched. CDR3 size: 17 residues. Germline lookup yields CDR1 DFQATT and CDR2 SNEGSKA (reference sequence).

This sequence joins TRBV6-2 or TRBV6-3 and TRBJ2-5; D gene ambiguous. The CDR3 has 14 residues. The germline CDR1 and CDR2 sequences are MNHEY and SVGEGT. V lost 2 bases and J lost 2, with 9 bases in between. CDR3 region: CASSYVQVQETQYF. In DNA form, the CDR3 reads TGTGCCAGCAGTTACGTCCAGGTACAAGAGACCCAGTACTTC.

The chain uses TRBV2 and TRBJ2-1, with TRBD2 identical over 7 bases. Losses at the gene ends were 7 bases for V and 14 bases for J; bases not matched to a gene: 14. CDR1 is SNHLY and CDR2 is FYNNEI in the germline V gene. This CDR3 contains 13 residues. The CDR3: CASILSSGEMKFF. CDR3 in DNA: TGTGCCAGCATCCTTTCTAGCGGAGAGATGAAGTTCTTC.

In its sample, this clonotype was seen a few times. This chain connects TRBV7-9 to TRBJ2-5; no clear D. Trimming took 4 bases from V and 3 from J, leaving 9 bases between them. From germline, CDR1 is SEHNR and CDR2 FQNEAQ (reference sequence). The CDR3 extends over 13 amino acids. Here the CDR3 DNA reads TGTGCCAGCAGCTCCGGAGACGAAGAGACCCAGTACTTC. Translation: CASSSGDEETQYF.

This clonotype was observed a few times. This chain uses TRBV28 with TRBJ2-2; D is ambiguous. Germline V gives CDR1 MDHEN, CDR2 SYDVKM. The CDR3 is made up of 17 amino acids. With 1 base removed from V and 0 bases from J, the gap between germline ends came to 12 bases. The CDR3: CASSLLFTVANTGELFF. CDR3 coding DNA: TGTGCCAGCAGTTTATTGTTCACGGTCGCGAACACCGGGGAGCTGTTTTTT.